The clone carrying this T cell receptor (beta chain) was picked up a small number of times. Its antigen is undetermined. TCRdb used MiXCR to reprocess the 5' RACE reads, holding one entry per CDR3 protein. The sample lists about 21,000 distinct CDR3 sequences, around 6% occurring once. V was shortened by 0 bases and J by 0 bases, with 10 bases between the two germline ends. CDR3 length equals 16 residues. In germline, CDR1 is SGDLS, CDR2 YYNGEE. The source of the sample is a study of early T cells in non-severe SARS-CoV-2 infection. At the level of the study: Sequencing input comprised bulk RNA from unsorted whole blood; chain pairing was not available. Broader study findings: VDJdb-based annotation leaned toward anti-spike CD8 responses and missed private and CD4 specificities.

Sequenced here: whole blood, sampled at baseline. The chain employs TRBV9 and TRBJ1-3, with D tentatively TRBD1 (5 bases). The receptor comes from an adult who was a healthcare worker with PCR-confirmed SARS-CoV-2 infection or an uninfected control (not recorded which). This CDR3 reads CASSVEGQLSGNTIYF. The DNA for the CDR3 is TGTGCCAGCAGCGTAGAGGGGCAACTCTCTGGAAACACCATATATTTT.